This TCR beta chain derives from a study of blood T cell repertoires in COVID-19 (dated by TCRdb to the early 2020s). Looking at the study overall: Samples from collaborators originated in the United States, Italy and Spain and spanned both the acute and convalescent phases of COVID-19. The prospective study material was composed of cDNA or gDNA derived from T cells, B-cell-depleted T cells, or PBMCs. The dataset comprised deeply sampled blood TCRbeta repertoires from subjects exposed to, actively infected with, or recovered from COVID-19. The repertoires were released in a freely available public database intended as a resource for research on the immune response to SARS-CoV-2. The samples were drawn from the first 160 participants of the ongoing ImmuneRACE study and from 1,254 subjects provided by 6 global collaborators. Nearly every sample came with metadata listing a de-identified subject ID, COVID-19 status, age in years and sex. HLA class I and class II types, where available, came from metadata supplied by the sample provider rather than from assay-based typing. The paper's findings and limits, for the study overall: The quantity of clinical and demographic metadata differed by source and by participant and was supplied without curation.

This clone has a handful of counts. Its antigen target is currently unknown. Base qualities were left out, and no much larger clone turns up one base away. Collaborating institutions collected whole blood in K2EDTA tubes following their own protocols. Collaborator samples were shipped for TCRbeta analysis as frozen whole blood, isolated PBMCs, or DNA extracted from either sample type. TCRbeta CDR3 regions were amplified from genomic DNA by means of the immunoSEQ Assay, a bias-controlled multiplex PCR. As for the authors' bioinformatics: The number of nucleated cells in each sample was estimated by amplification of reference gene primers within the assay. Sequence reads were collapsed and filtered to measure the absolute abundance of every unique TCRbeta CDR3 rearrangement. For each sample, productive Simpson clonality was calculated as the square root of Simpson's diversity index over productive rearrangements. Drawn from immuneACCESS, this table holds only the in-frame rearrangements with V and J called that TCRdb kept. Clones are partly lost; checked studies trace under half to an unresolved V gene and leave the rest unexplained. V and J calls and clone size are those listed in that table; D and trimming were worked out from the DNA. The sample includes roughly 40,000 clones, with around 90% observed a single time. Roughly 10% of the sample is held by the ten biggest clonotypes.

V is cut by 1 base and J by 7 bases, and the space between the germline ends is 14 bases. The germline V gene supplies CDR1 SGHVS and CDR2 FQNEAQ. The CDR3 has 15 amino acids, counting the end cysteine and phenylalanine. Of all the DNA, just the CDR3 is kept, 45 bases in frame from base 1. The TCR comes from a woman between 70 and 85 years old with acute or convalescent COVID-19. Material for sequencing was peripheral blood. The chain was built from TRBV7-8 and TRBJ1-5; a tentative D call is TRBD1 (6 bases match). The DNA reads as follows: TGTGCCAGCAGCTTAGAGATGGGGGCCTACCAGCCCCAGCATTTT. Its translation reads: CASSLEMGAYQPQHF.